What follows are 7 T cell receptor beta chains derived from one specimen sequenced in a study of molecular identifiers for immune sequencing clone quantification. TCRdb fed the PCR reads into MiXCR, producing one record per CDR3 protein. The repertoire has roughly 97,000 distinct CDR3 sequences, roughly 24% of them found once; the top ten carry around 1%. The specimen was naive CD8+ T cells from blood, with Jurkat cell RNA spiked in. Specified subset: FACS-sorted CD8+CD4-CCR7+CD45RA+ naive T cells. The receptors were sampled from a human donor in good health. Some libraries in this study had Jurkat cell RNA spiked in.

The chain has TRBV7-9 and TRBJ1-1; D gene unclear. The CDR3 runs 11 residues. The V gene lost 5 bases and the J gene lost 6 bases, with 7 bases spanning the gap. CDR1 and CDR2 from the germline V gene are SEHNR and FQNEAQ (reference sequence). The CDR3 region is CASSPQAEAFF. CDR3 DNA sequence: TGTGCCAGCAGCCCGCAAGCTGAAGCTTTCTTT.

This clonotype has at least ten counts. CDR3 DNA: TGCAGTGCTAGCGTTCACCAGGGCCGGGACACCGGGGAGCTGTTTTTT. Residues: CSASVHQGRDTGELFF. This rearrangement joins TRBV20-1 to TRBJ2-2; weak D call: TRBD1 (5 bases). Trimming took off 3 bases at V and 3 bases at J, with 17 bases between the two ends. Germline values: CDR1 DFQATT, CDR2 SNEGSKA (reference sequence). CDR3 size: 16 residues.

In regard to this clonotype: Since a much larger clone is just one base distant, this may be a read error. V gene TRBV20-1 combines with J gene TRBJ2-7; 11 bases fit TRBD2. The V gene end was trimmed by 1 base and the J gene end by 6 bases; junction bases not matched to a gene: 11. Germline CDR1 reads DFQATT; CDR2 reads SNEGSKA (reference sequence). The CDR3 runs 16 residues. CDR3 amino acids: CSARGQTSGRAGEQYF. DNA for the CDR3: TGCAGTGCTAGAGGACAAACTAGCGGGAGAGCAGGCGAGCAGTACTTC.

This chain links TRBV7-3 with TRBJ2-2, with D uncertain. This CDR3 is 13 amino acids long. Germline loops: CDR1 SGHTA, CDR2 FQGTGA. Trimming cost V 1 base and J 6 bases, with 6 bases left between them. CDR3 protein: CASSLSGPGELFF. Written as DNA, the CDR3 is TGTGCCAGCAGCTTAAGTGGGCCCGGGGAGCTGTTTTTT.

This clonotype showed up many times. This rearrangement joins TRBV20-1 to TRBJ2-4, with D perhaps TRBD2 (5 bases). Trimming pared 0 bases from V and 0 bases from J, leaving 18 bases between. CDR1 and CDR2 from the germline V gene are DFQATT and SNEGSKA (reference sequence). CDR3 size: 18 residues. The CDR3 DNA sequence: TGCAGTGCTAGAGATTCAGGAGGCGGAGAGCTAGCCAAAAACATTCAGTACTTC. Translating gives CSARDSGGGELAKNIQYF.

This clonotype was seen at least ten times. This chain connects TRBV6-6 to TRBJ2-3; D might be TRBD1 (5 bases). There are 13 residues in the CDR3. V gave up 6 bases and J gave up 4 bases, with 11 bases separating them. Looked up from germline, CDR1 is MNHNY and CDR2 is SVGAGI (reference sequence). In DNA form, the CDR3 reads TGTGCCAGCAGAGGCAGGGTCCCAGATACGCAGTATTTT. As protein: CASRGRVPDTQYF.

The CDR3 sequence is CASSPGLAGAGEQYF. In DNA form, the CDR3 reads TGTGCCAGCAGCCCGGGACTAGCGGGGGCTGGCGAGCAGTACTTC. The genes are TRBV7-9 and TRBJ2-7; 14 bases agree with TRBD2. Germline V gives CDR1 SEHNR, CDR2 FQNEAQ (reference sequence). V gave up 5 bases and J gave up 6 bases; unmatched junction bases: 6. The CDR3 has 15 amino acids.